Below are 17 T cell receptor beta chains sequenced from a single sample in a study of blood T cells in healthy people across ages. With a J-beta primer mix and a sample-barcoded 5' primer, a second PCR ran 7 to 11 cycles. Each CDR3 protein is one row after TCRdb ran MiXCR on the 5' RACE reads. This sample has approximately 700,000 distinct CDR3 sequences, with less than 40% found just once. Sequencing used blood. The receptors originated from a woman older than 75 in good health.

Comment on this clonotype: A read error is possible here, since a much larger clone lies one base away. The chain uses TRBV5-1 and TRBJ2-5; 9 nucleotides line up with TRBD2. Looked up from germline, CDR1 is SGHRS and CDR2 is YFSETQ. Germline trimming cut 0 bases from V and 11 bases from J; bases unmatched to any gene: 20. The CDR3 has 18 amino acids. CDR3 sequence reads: CASSLVAGSGGIYNEQYF. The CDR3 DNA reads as TGCGCCAGCAGCTTGGTTGCCGGTAGCGGGGGAATATACAATGAGCAGTACTTC.

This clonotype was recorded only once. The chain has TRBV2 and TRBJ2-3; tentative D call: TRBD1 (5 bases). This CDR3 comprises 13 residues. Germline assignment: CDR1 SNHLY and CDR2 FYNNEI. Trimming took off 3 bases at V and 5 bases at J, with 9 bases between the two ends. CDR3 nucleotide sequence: TGTGCCAGCAGTGACCAGGGATTAGATACGCAGTATTTT. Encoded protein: CASSDQGLDTQYF.

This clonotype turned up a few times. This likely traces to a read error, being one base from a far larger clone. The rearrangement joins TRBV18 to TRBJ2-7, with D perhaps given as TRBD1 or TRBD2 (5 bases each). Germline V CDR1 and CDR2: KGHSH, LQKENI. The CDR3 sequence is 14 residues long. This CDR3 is CAGSSGQGTYEQYF. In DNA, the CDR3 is TGTGCCGGCTCGTCGGGGCAGGGTACCTACGAGCAGTACTTC. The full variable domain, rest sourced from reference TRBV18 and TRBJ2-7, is NAGVMQNPRHLVRRRGQEARLRCSPMKGHSHVYWYRQLPEEGLKFMVYLQKENIIDESGMPKERFSAEFPKEGPSILRIQQVVRGDSAAYFCAGSSGQGTYEQYFGPGTRLTVT.

The CDR3 DNA reads TGCAGTGCTAGAGGGGCTCGACAGCATCCCAACTATGGCTACACCTTC. It translates to CSARGARQHPNYGYTF. This sequence joins TRBV20-1 and TRBJ1-2, with D perhaps TRBD1 (5 bases). Trimming took off 1 base at V and 2 bases at J, with 17 bases between the two ends. From germline, CDR1 is DFQATT and CDR2 SNEGSKA (reference sequence). This CDR3 contains 16 residues.

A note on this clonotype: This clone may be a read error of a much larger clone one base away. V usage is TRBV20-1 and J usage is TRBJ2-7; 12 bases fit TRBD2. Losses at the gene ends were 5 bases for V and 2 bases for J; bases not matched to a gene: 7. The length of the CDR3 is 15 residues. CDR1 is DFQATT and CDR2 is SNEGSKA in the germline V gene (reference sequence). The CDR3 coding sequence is TGCAGTGCTGGAGCACTAGCGGGGGGCCCCTACGAGCAGTACTTC. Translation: CSAGALAGGPYEQYF.

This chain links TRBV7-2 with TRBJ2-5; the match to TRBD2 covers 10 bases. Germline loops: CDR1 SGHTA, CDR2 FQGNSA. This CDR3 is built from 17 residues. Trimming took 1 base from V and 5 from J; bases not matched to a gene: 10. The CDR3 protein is CASSLVGQRGGPETQYF. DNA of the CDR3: TGTGCCAGCAGCTTAGTAGGACAGCGGGGGGGCCCGGAGACCCAGTACTTC. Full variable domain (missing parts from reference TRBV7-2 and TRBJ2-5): GAGVSQSPSNKVTEKGKDVELRCDPISGHTALYWYRQSLGQGLEFLIYFQGNSAPDKSGLPSDRFSAERTGGSVSTLTIQRTQQEDSAVYLCASSLVGQRGGPETQYFGPGTRLLVL.

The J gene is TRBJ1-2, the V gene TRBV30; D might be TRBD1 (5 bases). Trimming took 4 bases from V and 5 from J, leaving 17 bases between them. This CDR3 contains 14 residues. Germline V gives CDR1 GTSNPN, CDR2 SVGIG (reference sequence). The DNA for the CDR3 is TGTGCCTGGACTCTCCAGGGACGGTTTTATGGCTACACCTTC. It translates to CAWTLQGRFYGYTF.

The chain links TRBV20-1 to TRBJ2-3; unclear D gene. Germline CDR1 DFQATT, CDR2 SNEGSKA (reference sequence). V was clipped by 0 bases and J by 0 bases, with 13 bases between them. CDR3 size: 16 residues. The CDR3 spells CSARDASLISTDTQYF. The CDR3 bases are TGCAGTGCTAGAGATGCGTCTTTAATTAGCACAGATACGCAGTATTTT.

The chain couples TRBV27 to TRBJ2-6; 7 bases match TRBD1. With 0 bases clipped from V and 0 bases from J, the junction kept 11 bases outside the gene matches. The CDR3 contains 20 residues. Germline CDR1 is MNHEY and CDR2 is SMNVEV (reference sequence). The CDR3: CASSLSSDRIVVSGANVLTF. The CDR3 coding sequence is TGTGCCAGCAGTTTATCTTCGGACAGGATTGTTGTCTCTGGGGCCAACGTCCTGACTTTC. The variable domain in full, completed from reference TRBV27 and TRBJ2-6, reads EAQVTQNPRYLITVTGKKLTVTCSQNMNHEYMSWYRQDPGLGLRQIYYSMNVEVTDKGDVPEGYKVSRKEKRNFPLILESPSPNQTSLYFCASSLSSDRIVVSGANVLTFGAGSRLTVL.

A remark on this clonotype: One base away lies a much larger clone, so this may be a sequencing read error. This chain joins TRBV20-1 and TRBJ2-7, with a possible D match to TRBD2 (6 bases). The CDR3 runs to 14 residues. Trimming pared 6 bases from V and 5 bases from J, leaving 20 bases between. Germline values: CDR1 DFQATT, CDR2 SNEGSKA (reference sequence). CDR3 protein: CSAPAPQGGHEQYF. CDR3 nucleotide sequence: TGCAGTGCACCGGCCCCGCAGGGAGGCCACGAGCAGTACTTC.

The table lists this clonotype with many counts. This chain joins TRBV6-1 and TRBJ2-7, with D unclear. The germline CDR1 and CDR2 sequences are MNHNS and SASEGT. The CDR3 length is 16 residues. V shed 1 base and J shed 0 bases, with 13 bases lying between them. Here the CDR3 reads CASSEGASLSSYEQYF. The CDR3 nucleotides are TGTGCCAGCAGTGAAGGGGCCAGCCTTAGCTCCTACGAGCAGTACTTC.

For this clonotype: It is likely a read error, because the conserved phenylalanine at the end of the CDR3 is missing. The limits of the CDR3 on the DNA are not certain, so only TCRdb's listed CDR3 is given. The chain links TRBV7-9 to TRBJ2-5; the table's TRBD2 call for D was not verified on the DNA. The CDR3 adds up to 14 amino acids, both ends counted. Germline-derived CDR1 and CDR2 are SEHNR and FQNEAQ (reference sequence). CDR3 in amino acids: CAGKLASFGRPSTS.

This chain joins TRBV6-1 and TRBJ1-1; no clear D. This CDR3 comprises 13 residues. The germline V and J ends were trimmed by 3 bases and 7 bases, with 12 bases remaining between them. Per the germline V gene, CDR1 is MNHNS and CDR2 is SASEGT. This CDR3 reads CASSESSLNEAFF. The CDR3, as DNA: TGTGCCAGCAGTGAGTCGAGTTTAAATGAAGCTTTCTTT.

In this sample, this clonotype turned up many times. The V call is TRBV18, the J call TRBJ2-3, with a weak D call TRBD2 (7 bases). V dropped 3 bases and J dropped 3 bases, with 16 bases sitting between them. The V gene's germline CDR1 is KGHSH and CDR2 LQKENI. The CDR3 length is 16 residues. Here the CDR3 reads CASSPWRGGETDTQYF. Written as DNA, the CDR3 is TGTGCCAGCTCACCCTGGAGGGGGGGCGAGACAGATACGCAGTATTTT.

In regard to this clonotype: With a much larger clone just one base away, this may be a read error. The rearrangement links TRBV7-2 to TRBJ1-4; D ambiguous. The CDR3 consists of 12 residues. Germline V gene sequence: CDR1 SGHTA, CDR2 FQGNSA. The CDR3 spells CASRHEDEELFF. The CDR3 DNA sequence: TGTGCCAGCCGCCACGAGGATGAAGAACTGTTTTTT.

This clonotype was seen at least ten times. The DNA for the CDR3 is TGTGCCAGCCTCCCCACCCGCTCTGGGGCCAACGTCCTGACTTTC. Translation gives CASLPTRSGANVLTF. The chain employs TRBV2 and TRBJ2-6, with no clear D. The CDR3 extends over 15 amino acids. Trimming took off 8 bases at V and 0 bases at J, with 11 bases between the two ends. In germline, CDR1 is SNHLY, CDR2 FYNNEI.

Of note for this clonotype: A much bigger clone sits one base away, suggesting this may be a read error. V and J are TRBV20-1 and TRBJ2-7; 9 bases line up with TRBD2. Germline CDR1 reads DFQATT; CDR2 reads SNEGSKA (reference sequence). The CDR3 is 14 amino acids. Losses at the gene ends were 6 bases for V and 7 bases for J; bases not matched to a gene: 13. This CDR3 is CSARALAGHNEQYF. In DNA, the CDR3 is TGCAGTGCCCGGGCGCTAGCGGGGCACAATGAGCAGTACTTC.